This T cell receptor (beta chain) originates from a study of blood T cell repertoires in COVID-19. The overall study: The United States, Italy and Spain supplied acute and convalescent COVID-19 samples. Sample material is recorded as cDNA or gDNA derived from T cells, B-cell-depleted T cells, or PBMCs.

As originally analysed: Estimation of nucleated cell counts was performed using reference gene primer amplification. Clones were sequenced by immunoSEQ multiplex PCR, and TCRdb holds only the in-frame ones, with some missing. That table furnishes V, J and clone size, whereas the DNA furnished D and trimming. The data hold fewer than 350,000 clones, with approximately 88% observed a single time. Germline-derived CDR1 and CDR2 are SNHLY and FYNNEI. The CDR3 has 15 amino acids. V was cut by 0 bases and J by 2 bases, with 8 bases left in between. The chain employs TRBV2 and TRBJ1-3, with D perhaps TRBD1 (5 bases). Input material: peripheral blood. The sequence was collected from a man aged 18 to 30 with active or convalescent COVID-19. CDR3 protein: CASSEAAGTGNTIYF. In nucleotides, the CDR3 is TGTGCCAGCAGTGAAGCGGCAGGGACTGGAAACACCATATATTTT.